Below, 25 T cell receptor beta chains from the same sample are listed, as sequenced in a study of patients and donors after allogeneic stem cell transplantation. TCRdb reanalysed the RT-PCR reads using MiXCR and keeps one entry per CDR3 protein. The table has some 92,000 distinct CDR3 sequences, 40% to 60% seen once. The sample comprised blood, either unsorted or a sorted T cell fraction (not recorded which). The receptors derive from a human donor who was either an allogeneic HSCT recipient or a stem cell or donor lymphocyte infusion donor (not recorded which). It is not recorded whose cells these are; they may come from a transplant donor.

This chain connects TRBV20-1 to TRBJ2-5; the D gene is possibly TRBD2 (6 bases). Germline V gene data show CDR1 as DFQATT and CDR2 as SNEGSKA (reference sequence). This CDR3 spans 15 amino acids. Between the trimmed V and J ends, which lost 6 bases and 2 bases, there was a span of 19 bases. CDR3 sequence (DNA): TGCAGTGCAAATACCGAGGGCGGGATTCAAGAGACCCAGTACTTC. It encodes CSANTEGGIQETQYF.

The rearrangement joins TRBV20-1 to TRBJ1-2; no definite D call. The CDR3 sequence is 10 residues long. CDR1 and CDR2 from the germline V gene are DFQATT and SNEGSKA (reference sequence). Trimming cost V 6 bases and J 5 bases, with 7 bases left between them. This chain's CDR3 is CSAHEYGYTF. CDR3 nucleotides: TGCAGTGCCCACGAGTATGGCTACACCTTC.

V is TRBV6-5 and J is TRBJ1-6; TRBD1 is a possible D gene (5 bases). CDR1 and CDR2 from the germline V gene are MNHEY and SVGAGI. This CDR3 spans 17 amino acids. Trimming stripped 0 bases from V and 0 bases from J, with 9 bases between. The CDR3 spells CASSYSRTPSYNSPLHF. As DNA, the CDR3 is TGTGCCAGCAGTTACTCGCGGACACCCTCCTATAATTCACCCCTCCACTTT.

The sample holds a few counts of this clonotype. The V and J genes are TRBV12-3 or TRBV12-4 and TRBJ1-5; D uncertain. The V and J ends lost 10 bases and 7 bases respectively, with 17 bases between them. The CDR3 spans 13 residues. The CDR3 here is CAISLDPRQPQHF. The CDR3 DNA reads TGTGCCATCTCTTTGGACCCACGCCAGCCCCAGCATTTT.

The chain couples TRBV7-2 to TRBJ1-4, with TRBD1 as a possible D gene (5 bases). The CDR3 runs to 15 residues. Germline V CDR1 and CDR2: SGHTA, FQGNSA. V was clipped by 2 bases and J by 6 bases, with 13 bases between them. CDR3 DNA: TGTGCCAGCAGCTTACAGGGACCCCGAGATGAAAAACTGTTTTTT. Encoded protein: CASSLQGPRDEKLFF.

CDR3 loop: CSASSRQGFAGANVLTF. CDR3 nucleotide sequence: TGCAGTGCTAGCTCGAGACAGGGATTCGCTGGGGCCAACGTCCTGACTTTC. The chain combines TRBV20-1 with TRBJ2-6; 7 bases match TRBD1. Germline loops: CDR1 DFQATT, CDR2 SNEGSKA (reference sequence). This CDR3 spans 17 amino acids. The J segment lost 2 bases and the V segment lost 3 bases, leaving 10 bases of the junction unmatched.

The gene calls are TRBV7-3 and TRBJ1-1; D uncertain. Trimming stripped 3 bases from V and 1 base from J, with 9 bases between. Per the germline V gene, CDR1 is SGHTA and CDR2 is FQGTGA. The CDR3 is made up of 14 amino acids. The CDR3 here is CASSLGGKNTEAFF. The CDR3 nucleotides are TGTGCCAGCAGCTTGGGCGGCAAGAACACTGAAGCTTTCTTT.

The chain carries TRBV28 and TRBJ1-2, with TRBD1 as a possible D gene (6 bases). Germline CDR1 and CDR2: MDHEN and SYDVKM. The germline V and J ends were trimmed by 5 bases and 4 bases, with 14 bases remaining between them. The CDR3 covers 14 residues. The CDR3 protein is CASSGRGRVYGYTF. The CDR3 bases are TGTGCCAGCAGTGGCAGGGGTCGGGTCTATGGCTACACCTTC.

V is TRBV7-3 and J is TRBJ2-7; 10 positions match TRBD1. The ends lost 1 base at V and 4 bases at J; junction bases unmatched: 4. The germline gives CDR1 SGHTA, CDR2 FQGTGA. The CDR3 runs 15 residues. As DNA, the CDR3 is TGTGCCAGCAGCTTAAGACAGGGGGCTGAGTACGAGCAGTACTTC. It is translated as CASSLRQGAEYEQYF. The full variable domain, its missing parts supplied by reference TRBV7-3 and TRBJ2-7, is GAGVSQTPSNKVTEKGKYVELRCDPISGHTALYWYRQSLGQGPEFLIYFQGTGAADDSGLPNDRFFAVRPEGSVSTLKIQRTERGDSAVYLCASSLRQGAEYEQYFGPGTRLTVT.

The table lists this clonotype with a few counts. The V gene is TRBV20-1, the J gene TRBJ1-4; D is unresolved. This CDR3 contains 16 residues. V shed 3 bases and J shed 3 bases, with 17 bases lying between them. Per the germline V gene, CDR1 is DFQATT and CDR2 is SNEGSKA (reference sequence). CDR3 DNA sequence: TGCAGTGCTAGCCCGACGCGTGAAGGAGCTAATGAAAAACTGTTTTTT. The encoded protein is CSASPTREGANEKLFF.

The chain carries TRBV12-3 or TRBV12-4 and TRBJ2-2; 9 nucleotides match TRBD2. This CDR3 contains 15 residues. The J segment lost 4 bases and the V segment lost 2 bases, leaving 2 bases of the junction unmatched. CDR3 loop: CASSLLAGPTGELFF. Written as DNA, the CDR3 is TGTGCCAGCAGTTTACTAGCGGGACCCACCGGGGAGCTGTTTTTT.

The CDR3 DNA follows: TGCGCCAGCAGCTCTAGCCGGTCCTACGAGCAGTACTTC. This codes for CASSSSRSYEQYF. This chain connects TRBV4-3 to TRBJ2-7, with D possibly matching TRBD2 (5 bases). With 5 bases removed from V and 1 base from J, the gap between germline ends came to 9 bases. CDR3 length: 13 amino acids. Germline assignment: CDR1 LGHNA and CDR2 YSLEER.

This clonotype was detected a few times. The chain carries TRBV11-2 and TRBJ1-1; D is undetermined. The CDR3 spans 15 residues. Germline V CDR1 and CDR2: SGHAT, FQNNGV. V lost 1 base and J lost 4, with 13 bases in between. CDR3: CASSLVAGSTTEAFF. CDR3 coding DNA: TGTGCCAGCAGCTTAGTTGCGGGGAGTACCACTGAAGCTTTCTTT.

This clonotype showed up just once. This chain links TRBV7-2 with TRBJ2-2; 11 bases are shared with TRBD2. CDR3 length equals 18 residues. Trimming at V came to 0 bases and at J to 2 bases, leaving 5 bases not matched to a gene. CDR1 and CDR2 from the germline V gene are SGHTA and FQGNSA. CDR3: CASSLALTSGSNTGELFF. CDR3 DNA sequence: TGTGCCAGCAGCTTAGCGCTTACTAGCGGGAGTAACACCGGGGAGCTGTTTTTT.

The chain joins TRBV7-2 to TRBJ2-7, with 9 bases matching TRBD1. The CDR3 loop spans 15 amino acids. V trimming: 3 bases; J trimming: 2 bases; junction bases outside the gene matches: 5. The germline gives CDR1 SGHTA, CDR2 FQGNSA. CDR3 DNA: TGTGCCAGCAGCTTTACCGGGACAGGGCCCTACGAGCAGTACTTC. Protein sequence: CASSFTGTGPYEQYF.

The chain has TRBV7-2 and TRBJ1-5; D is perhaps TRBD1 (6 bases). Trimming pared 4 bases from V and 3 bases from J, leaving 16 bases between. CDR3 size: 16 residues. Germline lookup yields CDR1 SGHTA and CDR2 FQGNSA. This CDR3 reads CASSSRDRTFNQPQHF. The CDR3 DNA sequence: TGTGCCAGCAGCTCACGAGACAGGACTTTCAATCAGCCCCAGCATTTT.

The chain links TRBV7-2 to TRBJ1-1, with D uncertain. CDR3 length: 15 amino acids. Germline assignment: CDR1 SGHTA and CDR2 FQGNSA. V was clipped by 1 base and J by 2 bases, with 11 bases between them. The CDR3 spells CASSLGRSDNTEAFF. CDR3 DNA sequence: TGTGCCAGCAGCTTAGGCAGATCCGATAACACTGAAGCTTTCTTT.

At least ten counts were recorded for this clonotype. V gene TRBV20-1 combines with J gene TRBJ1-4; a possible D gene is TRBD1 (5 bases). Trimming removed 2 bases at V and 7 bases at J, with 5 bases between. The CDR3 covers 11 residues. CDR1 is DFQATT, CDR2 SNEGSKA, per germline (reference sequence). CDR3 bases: TGCAGTGCTAGAAGGGGTGAAAAACTGTTTTTT. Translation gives CSARRGEKLFF.

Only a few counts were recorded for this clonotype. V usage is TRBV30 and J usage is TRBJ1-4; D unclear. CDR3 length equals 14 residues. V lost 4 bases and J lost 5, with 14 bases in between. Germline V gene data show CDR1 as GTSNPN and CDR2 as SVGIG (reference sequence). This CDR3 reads CAWKAVRGNEKLFF. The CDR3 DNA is TGTGCCTGGAAGGCCGTACGAGGGAATGAAAAACTGTTTTTT.

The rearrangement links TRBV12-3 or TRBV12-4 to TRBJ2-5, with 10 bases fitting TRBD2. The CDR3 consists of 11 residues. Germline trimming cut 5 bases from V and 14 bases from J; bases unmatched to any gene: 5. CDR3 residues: CASSIGLAVYF. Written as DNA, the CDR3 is TGTGCCAGCAGTATTGGACTAGCGGTTTACTTC.

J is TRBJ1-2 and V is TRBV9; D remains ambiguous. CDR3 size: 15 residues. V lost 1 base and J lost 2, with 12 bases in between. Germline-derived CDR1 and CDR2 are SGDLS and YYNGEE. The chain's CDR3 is CASSVSGEGNYGYTF. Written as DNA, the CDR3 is TGTGCCAGCAGCGTATCGGGAGAGGGCAACTATGGCTACACCTTC.

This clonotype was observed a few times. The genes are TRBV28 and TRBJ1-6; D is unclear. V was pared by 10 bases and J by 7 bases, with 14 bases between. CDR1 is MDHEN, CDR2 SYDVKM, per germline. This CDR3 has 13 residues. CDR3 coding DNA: TGTGCCACCTTGCTAGGGCGAAATTCACCCCTCCACTTT. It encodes CATLLGRNSPLHF.

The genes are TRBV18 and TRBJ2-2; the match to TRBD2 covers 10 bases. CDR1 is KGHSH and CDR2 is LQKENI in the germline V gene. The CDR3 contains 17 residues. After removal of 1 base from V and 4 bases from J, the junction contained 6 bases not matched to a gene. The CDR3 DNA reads TGTGCCAGCTCACCACGGCCTAGCGGGAGCTTCACCGGGGAGCTGTTTTTT. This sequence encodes CASSPRPSGSFTGELFF.

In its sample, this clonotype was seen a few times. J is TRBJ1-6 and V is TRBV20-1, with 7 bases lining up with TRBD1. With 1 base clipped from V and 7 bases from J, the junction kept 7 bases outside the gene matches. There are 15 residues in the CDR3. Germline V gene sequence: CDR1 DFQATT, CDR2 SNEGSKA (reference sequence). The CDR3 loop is CSARVDRVMNSPLHF. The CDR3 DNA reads TGCAGTGCTAGAGTCGACAGGGTGATGAATTCACCCCTCCACTTT.

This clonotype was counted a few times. CDR3 sequence reads: CASRGRDSANSPLHF. CDR3 nucleotides: TGTGCCAGCAGGGGTCGGGACAGCGCTAATTCACCCCTCCACTTT. V usage is TRBV12-3 or TRBV12-4 and J usage is TRBJ1-6; 7 nucleotides align to TRBD1. V was clipped by 6 bases and J by 6 bases; unmatched bases: 8. The CDR3 extends over 15 amino acids.